This entry features one T cell receptor (beta chain) sequence. The data stem from a study of blood T cell repertoires in COVID-19. Study overall: Acute-phase and convalescent COVID-19 samples originated in the United States, Italy and Spain. From T cells, B-cell-depleted T cells, or PBMCs came the material, which was cDNA or gDNA.

The germline V gene has CDR1 SEHNR and CDR2 FQNEAQ (reference sequence). This CDR3 region has 15 residues. V gave up 1 base and J gave up 7 bases, with 17 bases separating them. Per the original data handling: Reference gene primer amplification gave estimated nucleated cell counts. Produced via immunoSEQ multiplex PCR; TCRdb's table is partial and in-frame only. The V and J calls and clone size are taken from that table; D and trimming were inferred from the DNA. The sample shows about 190,000 clones, roughly 84% of them seen only once. This TCR was recovered from a woman aged 40 to 50 who had recovered from COVID-19. The chain links TRBV7-9 to TRBJ2-7; a weak D match, TRBD1 (5 bases). Sequencing was done on a sample of peripheral blood. The CDR3 DNA reads TGTGCCAGCAGCTTAGGGACATACACCTCCTTGGAGCAGTACTTC. Encoded protein: CASSLGTYTSLEQYF.